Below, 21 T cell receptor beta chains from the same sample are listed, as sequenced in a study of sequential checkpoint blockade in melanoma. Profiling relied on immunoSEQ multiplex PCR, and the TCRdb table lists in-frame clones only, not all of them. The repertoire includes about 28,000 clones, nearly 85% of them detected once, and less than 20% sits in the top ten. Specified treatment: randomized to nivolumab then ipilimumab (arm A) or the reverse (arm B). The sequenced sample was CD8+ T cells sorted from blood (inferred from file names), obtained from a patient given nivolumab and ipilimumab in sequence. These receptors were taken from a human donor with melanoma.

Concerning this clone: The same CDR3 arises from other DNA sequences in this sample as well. CDR3 in DNA: TGTGCCAGCAGCGCGCTCCTAGCGGGGGTGGTCAATGAGCAGTTCTTC. Translated: CASSALLAGVVNEQFF. The chain has TRBV5-5 and TRBJ2-1, with TRBD2 matching over 10 bases. The CDR3 has 16 residues. J gave up 6 bases and V 4 bases, and 10 bases lay outside the gene matches. Per the germline V gene, CDR1 is SGHKS and CDR2 is YYEKEE (reference sequence).

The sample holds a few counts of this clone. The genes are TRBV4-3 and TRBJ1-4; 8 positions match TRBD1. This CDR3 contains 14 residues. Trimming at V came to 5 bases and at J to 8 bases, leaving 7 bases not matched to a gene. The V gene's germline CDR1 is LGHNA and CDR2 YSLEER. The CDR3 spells CASSATGDWEKLFF. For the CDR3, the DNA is TGCGCCAGCAGCGCGACAGGGGACTGGGAAAAACTGTTTTTT.

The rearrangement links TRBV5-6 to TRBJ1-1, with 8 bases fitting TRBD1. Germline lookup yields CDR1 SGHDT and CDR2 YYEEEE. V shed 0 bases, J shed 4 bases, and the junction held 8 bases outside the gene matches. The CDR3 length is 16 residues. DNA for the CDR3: TGTGCCAGCAGCTTGGGTAGCAGGGGGCCTGGCACTGAAGCTTTCTTT. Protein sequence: CASSLGSRGPGTEAFF. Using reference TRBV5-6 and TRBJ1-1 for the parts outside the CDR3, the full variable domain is DAGVTQSPTHLIKTRGQQVTLRCSPKSGHDTVSWYQQALGQGPQFIFQYYEEEERQRGNFPDRFSGHQFPNYSSELNVNALLLGDSALYLCASSLGSRGPGTEAFFGQGTRLTVV.

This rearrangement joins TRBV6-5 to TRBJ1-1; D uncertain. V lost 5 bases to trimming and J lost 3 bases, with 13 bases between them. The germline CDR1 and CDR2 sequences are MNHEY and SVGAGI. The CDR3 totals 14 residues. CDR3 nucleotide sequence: TGTGCCAGCAGTCTTGCGTGGGCTTACACTGAAGCTTTCTTT. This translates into CASSLAWAYTEAFF.

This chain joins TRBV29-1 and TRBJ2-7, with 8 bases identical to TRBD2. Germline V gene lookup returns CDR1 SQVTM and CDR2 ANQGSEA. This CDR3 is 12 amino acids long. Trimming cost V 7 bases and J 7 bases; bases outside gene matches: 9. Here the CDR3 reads CSGTGGGPEQYF. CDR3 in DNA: TGCAGCGGAACCGGGGGGGGGCCAGAGCAGTACTTC.

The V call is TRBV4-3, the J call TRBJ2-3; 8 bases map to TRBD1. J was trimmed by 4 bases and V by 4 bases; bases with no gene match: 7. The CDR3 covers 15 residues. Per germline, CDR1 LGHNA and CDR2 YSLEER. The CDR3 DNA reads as TGCGCCAGCAGCCTGACAGGGGCCATCGCAGATACGCAGTATTTT. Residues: CASSLTGAIADTQYF.

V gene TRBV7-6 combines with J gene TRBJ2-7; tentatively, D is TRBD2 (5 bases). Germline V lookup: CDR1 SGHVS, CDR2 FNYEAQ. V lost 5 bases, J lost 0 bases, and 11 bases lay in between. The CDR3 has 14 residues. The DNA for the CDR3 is TGTGCCAGCAGCCCTCCGGGGAGCTCCTACGAGCAGTACTTC. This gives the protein CASSPPGSSYEQYF.

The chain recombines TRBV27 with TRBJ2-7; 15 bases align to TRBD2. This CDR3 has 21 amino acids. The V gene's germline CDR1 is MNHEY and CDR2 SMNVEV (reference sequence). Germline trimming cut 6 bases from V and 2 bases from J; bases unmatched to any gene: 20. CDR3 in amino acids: CASSPKGGTSGRRLTPYEQYF. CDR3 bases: TGTGCCAGCAGCCCTAAGGGGGGGACTAGCGGGAGGCGGCTAACCCCCTACGAGCAGTACTTC.

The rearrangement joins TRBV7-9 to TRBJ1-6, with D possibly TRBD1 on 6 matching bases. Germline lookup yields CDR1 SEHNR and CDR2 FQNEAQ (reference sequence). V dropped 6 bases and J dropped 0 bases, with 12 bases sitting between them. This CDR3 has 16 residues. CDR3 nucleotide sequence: TGTGCCAGCAGTTCAGGGGCAAGCTCCTATAATTCACCCCTCCACTTT. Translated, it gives CASSSGASSYNSPLHF.

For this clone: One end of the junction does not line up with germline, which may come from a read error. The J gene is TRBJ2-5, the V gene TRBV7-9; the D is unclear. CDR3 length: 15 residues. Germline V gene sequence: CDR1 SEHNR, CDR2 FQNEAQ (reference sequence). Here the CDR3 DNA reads TGTGCCAGCAGCTTAGGTCCGTTGTACCAAGAGGCCCAGTACTTC. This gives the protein CASSLGPLYQEAQYF. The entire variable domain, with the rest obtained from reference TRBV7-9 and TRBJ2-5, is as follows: DTGVSQNPRHKITKRGQNVTFRCDPISEHNRLYWYRQTLGQGPEFLTYFQNEAQLEKSRLLSDRFSAERPKGSFSTLEIQRTEQGDSAMYLCASSLGPLYQEAQYFGPGTRLLVL.

In nucleotides, the CDR3 is TGTGCCAGCAGCCCTCCAAGCGGGACCTTATACAATGAGCAGTTCTTC. It specifies CASSPPSGTLYNEQFF. V and J are TRBV7-9 and TRBJ2-1; 7 bases line up with TRBD2. Germline V gene sequence: CDR1 SEHNR, CDR2 FQNEAQ (reference sequence). The CDR3 consists of 16 residues. V gave up 5 bases and J gave up 4 bases; unmatched junction bases: 11.

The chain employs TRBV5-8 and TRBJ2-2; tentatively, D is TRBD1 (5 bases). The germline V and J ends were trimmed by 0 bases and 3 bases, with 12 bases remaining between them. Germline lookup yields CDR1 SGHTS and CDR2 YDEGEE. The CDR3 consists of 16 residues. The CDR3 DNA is TGTGCCAGCAGCTTGGGCCTGGGGCTGGACACCGGGGAGCTGTTTTTT. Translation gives CASSLGLGLDTGELFF.

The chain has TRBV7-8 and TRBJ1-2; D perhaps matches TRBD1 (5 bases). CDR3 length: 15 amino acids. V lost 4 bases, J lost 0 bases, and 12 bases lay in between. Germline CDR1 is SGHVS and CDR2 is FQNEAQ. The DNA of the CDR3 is TGTGCCAGCAGCTCCGCAGGGCCAGCTAACTATGGCTACACCTTC. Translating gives CASSSAGPANYGYTF. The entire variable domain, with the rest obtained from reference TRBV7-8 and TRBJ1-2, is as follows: GAGVSQSPRYKVAKRGQDVALRCDPISGHVSLFWYQQALGQGPEFLTYFQNEAQLDKSGLPSDRFFAERPEGSVSTLKIQRTQQEDSAVYLCASSSAGPANYGYTFGSGTRLTVV.

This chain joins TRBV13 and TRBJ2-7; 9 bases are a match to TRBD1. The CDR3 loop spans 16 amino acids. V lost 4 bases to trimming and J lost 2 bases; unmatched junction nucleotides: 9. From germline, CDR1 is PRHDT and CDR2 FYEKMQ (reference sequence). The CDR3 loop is CASSSPRTGVAYEQYF. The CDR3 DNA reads TGTGCCAGCAGCTCCCCCCGGACAGGGGTAGCCTACGAGCAGTACTTC.

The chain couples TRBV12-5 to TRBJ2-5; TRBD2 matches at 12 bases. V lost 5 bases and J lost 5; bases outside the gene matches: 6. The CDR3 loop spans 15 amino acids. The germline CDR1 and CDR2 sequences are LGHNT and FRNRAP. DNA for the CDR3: TGTGCTAGTGGTGGACTAGCGGGGATAGGGGAGACCCAGTACTTC. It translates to CASGGLAGIGETQYF. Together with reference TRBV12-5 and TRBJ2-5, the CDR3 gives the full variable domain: DARVTQTPRHKVTEMGQEVTMRCQPILGHNTVFWYRQTMMQGLELLAYFRNRAPLDDSGMPKDRFSAEMPDATLATLKIQPSEPRDSAVYFCASGGLAGIGETQYFGPGTRLLVL.

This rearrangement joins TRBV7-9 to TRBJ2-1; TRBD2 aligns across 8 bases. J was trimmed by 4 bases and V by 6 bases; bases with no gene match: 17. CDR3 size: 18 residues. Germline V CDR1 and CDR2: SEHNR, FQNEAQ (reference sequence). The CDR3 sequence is CASRSGAGGAIHYNEQFF. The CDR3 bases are TGTGCCAGCAGATCTGGTGCGGGGGGCGCGATTCATTACAATGAGCAGTTCTTC.

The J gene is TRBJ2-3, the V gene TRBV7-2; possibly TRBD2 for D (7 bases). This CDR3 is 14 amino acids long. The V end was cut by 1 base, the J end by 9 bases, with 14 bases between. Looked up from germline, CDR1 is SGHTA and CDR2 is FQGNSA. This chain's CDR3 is CASSLGGGFWTQYF. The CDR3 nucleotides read TGTGCCAGCAGCTTAGGCGGGGGCTTTTGGACGCAGTATTTT.

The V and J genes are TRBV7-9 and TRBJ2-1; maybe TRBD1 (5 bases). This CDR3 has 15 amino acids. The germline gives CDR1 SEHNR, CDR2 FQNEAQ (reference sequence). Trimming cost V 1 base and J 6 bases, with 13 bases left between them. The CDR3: CASSLVQTGANEQFF. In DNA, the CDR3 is TGTGCCAGCAGCTTAGTCCAAACAGGTGCCAATGAGCAGTTCTTC.

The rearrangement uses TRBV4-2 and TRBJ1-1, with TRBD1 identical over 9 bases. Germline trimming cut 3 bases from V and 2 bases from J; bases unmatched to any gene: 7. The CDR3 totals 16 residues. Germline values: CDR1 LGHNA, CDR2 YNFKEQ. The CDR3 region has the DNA TGTGCCAGCAGCCACGGGACAGGGCTGGTTAACACTGAAGCTTTCTTT. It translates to CASSHGTGLVNTEAFF.

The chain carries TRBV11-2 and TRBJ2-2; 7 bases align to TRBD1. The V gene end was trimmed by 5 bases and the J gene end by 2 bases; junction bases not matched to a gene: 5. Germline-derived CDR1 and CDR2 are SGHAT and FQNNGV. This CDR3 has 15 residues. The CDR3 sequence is CASSTRDRNTGELFF. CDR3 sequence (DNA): TGTGCCAGCAGCACCCGGGACAGAAACACCGGGGAGCTGTTTTTT.

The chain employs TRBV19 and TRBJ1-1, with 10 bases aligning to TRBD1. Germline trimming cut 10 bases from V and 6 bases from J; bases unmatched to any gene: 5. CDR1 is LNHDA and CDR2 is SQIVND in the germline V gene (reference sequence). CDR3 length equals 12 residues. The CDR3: CATRQGAAEAFF. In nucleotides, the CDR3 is TGTGCCACTAGACAGGGGGCGGCTGAAGCTTTCTTT.